Here is one T cell receptor (beta chain) with its context. What it binds is not known. Germline lookup yields CDR1 MGHDK and CDR2 SYGVNS. CDR3 length: 13 residues. Trimming stripped 3 bases from V and 7 bases from J, with 10 bases between. These data originate in a study of post-analysis software for immune sequencing data. Looking at the study overall: The courses of disease that were included comprised relapsing-remitting, secondary progressive and progressive-relapsing multiple sclerosis.

Presence of unique molecular identifiers characterized the TCR beta cDNA libraries. One entry per CDR3 protein results from TCRdb running MiXCR on the PCR reads. The sample consists of approximately 350,000 distinct CDR3 sequences, around a third of them appearing once. Study-wide results and limits: Five or six TRBV segments, TRBV5-6, TRBV5-1 and TRBV20-1 among them, were found more frequent in patients than controls.

V and J are TRBV25-1 and TRBJ2-1; D possibly corresponds to TRBD1 (5 bases). The material sequenced was blood. The TCR originated in a girl under 18 with multiple sclerosis. CDR3 region: CASSDFDSNEQFF. CDR3 coding DNA: TGTGCCAGCAGTGACTTCGACAGTAATGAGCAGTTCTTC. The complete variable domain, with remaining parts taken from reference TRBV25-1 and TRBJ2-1, reads EADIYQTPRYLVIGTGKKITLECSQTMGHDKMYWYQQDPGMELHLIHYSYGVNSTEKGDLSSESTVSRIRTEHFPLTLESARPSHTSQYLCASSDFDSNEQFFGPGTRLTVL.